What follows are 4 T cell receptor beta chains derived from one specimen sequenced in a study of blood T cell repertoires in COVID-19. TCRdb keeps only in-frame clones here, not all; method: immunoSEQ multiplex PCR. The sample includes approximately 240,000 clones, around four fifths of them seen just once. Sequencing was carried out using peripheral blood. These receptors came from a woman in her thirties or forties with active or convalescent COVID-19.

This clone was counted between two and nine times. The CDR3 region is CATSRDFSDSPLHF. DNA of the CDR3: TGTGCCACCAGCAGAGATTTTTCGGATTCACCCCTCCACTTT. The rearrangement links TRBV15 to TRBJ1-6, with D unclear. V was shortened by 0 bases and J by 8 bases, with 8 bases between the two germline ends. The CDR3 runs 14 residues. Germline V gene lookup returns CDR1 LNHNV and CDR2 YYDKDF (reference sequence).

Regarding this clone: The sample has other DNA sequences that encode this CDR3 too. In DNA, the CDR3 is TGCGCCAGCAGCTTCACAGCTAACACTGAAGCTTTCTTT. Amino acids: CASSFTANTEAFF. The chain combines TRBV5-1 with TRBJ1-1; D unresolved. With 2 bases removed from V and 2 bases from J, the gap between germline ends came to 7 bases. CDR1 and CDR2 from the germline V gene are SGHRS and YFSETQ. This CDR3 has 13 amino acids.

This clone showed up just once. The chain has TRBV11-3 and TRBJ2-1, with TRBD2 identical over 11 bases. V lost 0 bases to trimming and J lost 2 bases; unmatched junction nucleotides: 3. This CDR3 is 17 amino acids long. Germline-derived CDR1 and CDR2 are SGHNT and YENEEA. CDR3 nucleotides: TGTGCCAGCAGCTTAGACCCACTAGCGGGGGCCTACAATGAGCAGTTCTTC. It specifies CASSLDPLAGAYNEQFF.

The chain recombines TRBV9 with TRBJ2-2; D perhaps matches TRBD2 (6 bases). There are 16 residues in the CDR3. Per the germline V gene, CDR1 is SGDLS and CDR2 is YYNGEE. The V and J ends lost 4 bases and 2 bases respectively, with 15 bases between them. Here the CDR3 reads CASSWTGARNTGELFF. Here the CDR3 DNA reads TGTGCCAGCAGCTGGACGGGAGCCCGTAACACCGGGGAGCTGTTTTTT.